Each of the 12 T cell receptor beta chains below was sequenced from the same sample in a study of shared clonotypes between healthy human individuals. The assay was immunoSEQ multiplex PCR, and TCRdb's table has in-frame clones only and misses some. Of about 2.4 million clones in the sample, 90% to 95% are singletons; the top ten hold around 0.14%. Sample: naive CD4+ T cells sorted from blood. Subset specified: CD45RA+ positively selected. The receptors come from a man younger than 35 in good health.

The chain joins TRBV5-6 to TRBJ1-5; D is uncertain. The CDR3 has 16 residues. Germline assignment: CDR1 SGHDT and CDR2 YYEEEE. The V end was cut by 0 bases, the J end by 2 bases, with 12 bases between. DNA of the CDR3: TGTGCCAGCAGCTTGGCCCTGGGAGGAGGCAATCAGCCCCAGCATTTT. Encoded protein: CASSLALGGGNQPQHF.

V usage is TRBV19 and J usage is TRBJ1-2; D may be TRBD1 (5 bases). Trimming left V 1 base short and J 8 bases short, with 14 bases between. CDR3 length: 14 residues. Looked up from germline, CDR1 is LNHDA and CDR2 is SQIVND (reference sequence). The CDR3 DNA follows: TGTGCCAGTAGTATAGGCAGCAGGGCGGAAGGCTACACCTTC. Translated: CASSIGSRAEGYTF. Based on the CDR3 plus reference TRBV19 and TRBJ1-2, the full variable domain is DGGITQSPKYLFRKEGQNVTLSCEQNLNHDAMYWYRQDPGQGLRLIYYSQIVNDFQKGDIAEGYSVSREKKESFPLTVTSAQKNPTAFYLCASSIGSRAEGYTFGSGTRLTVV.

The chain recombines TRBV27 with TRBJ2-1; D unresolved. V lost 1 base to trimming and J lost 9 bases, with 10 bases between them. Germline loops: CDR1 MNHEY, CDR2 SMNVEV (reference sequence). The CDR3 has 13 residues. Written as DNA, the CDR3 is TGTGCCAGCAGTTTATTGCAGTTAGGTGAGCAGTTCTTC. Residues: CASSLLQLGEQFF.

The V gene is TRBV28, the J gene TRBJ2-2; TRBD1 might be the D (6 bases). The V end was cut by 6 bases, the J end by 3 bases, with 17 bases between. The CDR3 runs to 16 residues. Germline V lookup: CDR1 MDHEN, CDR2 SYDVKM. CDR3 in amino acids: CASSLVGARDTGELFF. CDR3 coding DNA: TGTGCCAGCAGCCTAGTGGGGGCTCGGGACACCGGGGAGCTGTTTTTT.

This rearrangement joins TRBV7-2 to TRBJ2-3, with D tentatively TRBD1 (5 bases). CDR3 size: 14 residues. V lost 1 base, J lost 2 bases, and 7 bases lay in between. Germline CDR1 SGHTA, CDR2 FQGNSA. In nucleotides, the CDR3 is TGTGCCAGCAGCTTAGAGGGGTACACAGATACGCAGTATTTT. This translates into CASSLEGYTDTQYF.

The CDR3 DNA sequence: TGTGCCAGCACCCCTCTGGACAGAAGCTATGGCTACACCTTC. The encoded protein is CASTPLDRSYGYTF. This sequence joins TRBV6-1 and TRBJ1-2; tentative D call: TRBD1 (6 bases). The V end was cut by 7 bases, the J end by 4 bases, with 16 bases between. The CDR3 runs to 14 residues. CDR1 and CDR2 (germline): MNHNS, SASEGT.

V usage is TRBV28 and J usage is TRBJ1-2, with 9 bases identical to TRBD1. The V segment lost 7 bases and the J segment 4 bases; nucleotides outside the gene matches: 7. CDR1 is MDHEN and CDR2 is SYDVKM in the germline V gene. The CDR3 loop spans 14 amino acids. The CDR3 is CASTPPTGGYGYTF. CDR3 DNA sequence: TGTGCCAGCACCCCTCCGACAGGGGGCTATGGCTACACCTTC.

This clone was recorded once. The same CDR3 also results from other DNA sequences found in this sample. The chain is built from TRBV9 and TRBJ2-1, with TRBD2 matching over 7 bases. CDR3 length: 15 residues. CDR1 and CDR2 (germline): SGDLS, YYNGEE. With 2 bases clipped from V and 1 base from J, the junction kept 3 bases outside the gene matches. The CDR3 loop reads CASSVMGGSYNEQFF. The CDR3, as DNA: TGTGCCAGCAGCGTTATGGGGGGGTCCTACAATGAGCAGTTCTTC.

The J gene is TRBJ2-3, the V gene TRBV30, with 7 nucleotides matching TRBD2. This CDR3 is built from 12 residues. Trimming removed 4 bases from V and 6 bases from J; junction bases left unmatched: 4. Germline CDR1 GTSNPN, CDR2 SVGIG (reference sequence). CDR3: CAWTAGSDTQYF. The CDR3 region has the DNA TGTGCCTGGACAGCGGGAAGCGATACGCAGTATTTT.

V and J are TRBV19 and TRBJ1-5; D is undetermined. V was cut by 3 bases and J by 1 base, with 10 bases left in between. From germline, CDR1 is LNHDA and CDR2 SQIVND (reference sequence). This CDR3 spans 15 amino acids. CDR3 region: CASSIEDWSNQPQHF. The CDR3 nucleotides are TGTGCCAGTAGTATCGAGGACTGGAGCAATCAGCCCCAGCATTTT.

The gene calls are TRBV11-2 and TRBJ2-1, with 8 bases that match TRBD1. The germline gives CDR1 SGHAT, CDR2 FQNNGV. Trimming took 7 bases from V and 5 from J; bases not matched to a gene: 7. The CDR3 length is 14 residues. CDR3 in amino acids: CASTSDRAHNEQFF. The DNA of the CDR3 is TGTGCCAGCACCTCGGACAGGGCCCACAATGAGCAGTTCTTC.

CDR3 in amino acids: CASSESSGVNTEAFF. The CDR3 DNA follows: TGCGCCAGCAGTGAGTCTTCGGGGGTGAACACTGAAGCTTTCTTT. This rearrangement joins TRBV10-1 to TRBJ1-1, with a weak D call TRBD1 (5 bases). Between the trimmed V and J ends, which lost 0 bases and 0 bases, there was a span of 8 bases. This CDR3 is built from 15 residues. Germline loops: CDR1 WNHNN, CDR2 SYGVQD (reference sequence).